The 11 T cell receptor beta chains below were found in one sample sequenced in a study of T cell responses to AZD1222 COVID-19 vaccine. Sequenced by immunoSEQ multiplex PCR; TCRdb stores in-frame clones only, minus some. Of about 130,000 clones listed, roughly nine tenths are singletons. The sample here was peripheral blood, taken on day 0 of AZD1222 vaccination. The receptor set was obtained from an adult in good health.

The chain employs TRBV19 and TRBJ1-3; D perhaps matches TRBD1 (6 bases). Germline CDR1 reads LNHDA; CDR2 reads SQIVND (reference sequence). The CDR3 is made up of 15 amino acids. V shed 3 bases and J shed 2 bases, with 11 bases lying between them. CDR3 in amino acids: CASSMLPGAGNTIYF. The CDR3 nucleotides are TGTGCCAGTAGTATGCTCCCAGGGGCTGGAAACACCATATATTTT. The whole variable domain, remainder taken from reference TRBV19 and TRBJ1-3, is DGGITQSPKYLFRKEGQNVTLSCEQNLNHDAMYWYRQDPGQGLRLIYYSQIVNDFQKGDIAEGYSVSREKKESFPLTVTSAQKNPTAFYLCASSMLPGAGNTIYFGEGSWLTVV.

This chain links TRBV12-3 or TRBV12-4 with TRBJ2-2; D uncertain. This CDR3 region has 10 residues. V lost 4 bases to trimming and J lost 7 bases, with 1 base between them. The CDR3 here is CASSYGELFF. Written as DNA, the CDR3 is TGTGCCAGCAGTTACGGGGAGCTGTTTTTT.

The chain links TRBV19 to TRBJ1-1; TRBD1 matches at 9 bases. V lost 8 bases and J lost 1; bases outside the gene matches: 8. In germline, CDR1 is LNHDA, CDR2 SQIVND (reference sequence). The CDR3 has 15 amino acids. CDR3 DNA sequence: TGTGCCAGTTCCAAACAGGGGGCCTGGAACACTGAAGCTTTCTTT. It codes for CASSKQGAWNTEAFF.

The rearrangement links TRBV5-4 to TRBJ1-2; possible D gene TRBD1, 6 bases. Germline V gene sequence: CDR1 SGHNT, CDR2 YYREEE (reference sequence). The CDR3 sequence is 14 residues long. V dropped 0 bases and J dropped 5 bases, with 11 bases sitting between them. The CDR3 nucleotides read TGTGCCAGCAGCTTGGCAGGGGAGGGATATGGCTACACCTTC. As protein: CASSLAGEGYGYTF.

J is TRBJ1-2 and V is TRBV7-3, with a weak D call TRBD1 (6 bases). V lost 2 bases, J lost 8 bases, and 12 bases lay in between. This CDR3 has 13 residues. The germline V gene encodes CDR1 SGHTA and CDR2 FQGTGA. The CDR3 sequence is CASSLWGAQGYTF. CDR3 DNA sequence: TGTGCCAGCAGCTTATGGGGGGCGCAAGGCTACACCTTC. The complete variable domain, with remaining parts taken from reference TRBV7-3 and TRBJ1-2, reads GAGVSQTPSNKVTEKGKYVELRCDPISGHTALYWYRQSLGQGPEFLIYFQGTGAADDSGLPNDRFFAVRPEGSVSTLKIQRTERGDSAVYLCASSLWGAQGYTFGSGTRLTVV.

The rearrangement joins TRBV10-1 to TRBJ2-2, with 9 bases fitting TRBD1. The CDR3 is 16 amino acids. V lost 6 bases, J lost 7 bases, and 12 bases stayed unmatched. From germline, CDR1 is WNHNN and CDR2 SYGVQD (reference sequence). The CDR3 loop is CASSPRTGAAGGELFF. In nucleotides, the CDR3 is TGCGCCAGCAGCCCCAGGACAGGGGCCGCAGGCGGGGAGCTGTTTTTT.

This chain links TRBV6-5 with TRBJ1-5, with D tentatively TRBD1 (5 bases). The CDR3 runs to 15 residues. V lost 6 bases to trimming and J lost 5 bases, with 17 bases between them. From germline, CDR1 is MNHEY and CDR2 SVGAGI. The CDR3 loop reads CASSRGTEGHQPQHF. The CDR3 DNA follows: TGTGCCAGCAGCCGAGGGACGGAGGGCCATCAGCCCCAGCATTTT.

Concerning this clone: Sequence at one end of the junction differs from germline and may be a read error. The J gene is TRBJ1-2, the V gene TRBV9; tentatively, D is TRBD1 (6 bases). Germline V gene sequence: CDR1 SGDLS, CDR2 YYNGEE. There are 14 residues in the CDR3. This CDR3 is CASTVGGSNYGYTF. The CDR3 bases are TGTGCCAGCACCGTAGGGGGGAGTAACTATGGCTACACCTTC.

This chain connects TRBV7-2 to TRBJ2-2; 8 bases align to TRBD1. V was pared by 6 bases and J by 2 bases, with 5 bases of the junction left unmatched. This CDR3 is built from 15 residues. Germline-derived CDR1 and CDR2 are SGHTA and FQGNSA. The DNA of the CDR3 is TGTGCCAGCAGTCCCGGACAGGGCAACACCGGGGAGCTGTTTTTT. Translated: CASSPGQGNTGELFF.

The chain links TRBV11-1 to TRBJ2-7; D gene ambiguous. The V end was cut by 5 bases, the J end by 5 bases, with 13 bases between. Germline loops: CDR1 SGHAT, CDR2 FQDESV (reference sequence). This CDR3 spans 13 amino acids. The CDR3 region has the DNA TGTGCCAGCAGCCCTCACGCTAAGAACGAGCAGTACTTC. Its protein product is CASSPHAKNEQYF. Full variable domain (missing parts from reference TRBV11-1 and TRBJ2-7): EAEVAQSPRYKITEKSQAVAFWCDPISGHATLYWYRQILGQGPELLVQFQDESVVDDSQLPKDRFSAERLKGVDSTLKIQPAELGDSAMYLCASSPHAKNEQYFGPGTRLTVT.

The rearrangement links TRBV5-1 to TRBJ1-2; 8 positions match TRBD1. The CDR3 runs 12 residues. Germline CDR1 is SGHRS and CDR2 is YFSETQ. Losses at the gene ends were 2 bases for V and 11 bases for J; bases not matched to a gene: 5. The CDR3 loop reads CASSFGQGEYTF. Written as DNA, the CDR3 is TGCGCCAGCAGCTTCGGACAGGGCGAGTACACCTTC.